These 8 T cell receptor beta chains share one sample of origin, sequenced in a study of T cell responses to AZD1222 COVID-19 vaccine (dated by TCRdb to 2020 to 2022). Library prep was done by the immunoSEQ multiplex PCR assay. TCRdb took this table from immuneACCESS and kept in-frame rearrangements with V and J called. Such tables lack part of the clones; where checked against another copy, unresolved V genes explain under half of the gap, and the rest is unexplained. This sample comprises 120,000 or so clones, approximately 90% of them detected only once. Of the sample, 11% to 15% falls within the top ten clones. The time point label here, explained by the study, means: baseline before first vaccination. Sequenced here: peripheral blood, sampled on day 0 of AZD1222 vaccination. The receptors stem from an adult in good health.

This rearrangement joins TRBV5-1 to TRBJ2-7; TRBD2 agrees at 8 bases. The CDR3 contains 20 residues. V lost 4 bases to trimming and J lost 5 bases; unmatched junction nucleotides: 26. Germline V gene sequence: CDR1 SGHRS, CDR2 YFSETQ. CDR3 bases: TGCGCCAGCAGCGTCCCGGGGGTAAATGGGGCGCGGGGGGCGTTCGACGAGCAGTACTTC. Translated, it gives CASSVPGVNGARGAFDEQYF.

This chain uses TRBV12-3 or TRBV12-4 with TRBJ1-5, with D unresolved. The V end was cut by 6 bases, the J end by 5 bases, with 11 bases between. The CDR3 is 13 amino acids. CDR3 DNA: TGTGCCAGCAGCTTGGCGTCGGATCAGCCCCAGCATTTT. Amino acid sequence: CASSLASDQPQHF.

The CDR3: CASSLASTRGGSNEQFF. Written as DNA, the CDR3 is TGTGCCAGCAGCTTGGCCAGTACTCGGGGGGGTTCAAATGAGCAGTTCTTC. This chain connects TRBV5-4 to TRBJ2-1; TRBD2 matches 8 bases. Germline lookup yields CDR1 SGHNT and CDR2 YYREEE (reference sequence). Unmatched junction bases numbered 12, after V lost 0 bases and J lost 7 bases. CDR3 size: 17 residues. Combining the CDR3 with reference TRBV5-4 and TRBJ2-1 gives the whole variable domain ETGVTQSPTHLIKTRGQQVTLRCSSQSGHNTVSWYQQALGQGPQFIFQYYREEENGRGNFPPRFSGLQFPNYSSELNVNALELDDSALYLCASSLASTRGGSNEQFFGPGTRLTVL.

This clone is a singleton in its sample. The V gene is TRBV3-1 (or the pseudogene TRBV3-2), the J gene TRBJ1-2; 10 bases are shared with TRBD1. With V trimmed by 0 bases and J by 2 bases, 3 bases remained unmatched. CDR1 is LGHDT and CDR2 is YNNKEL in the germline V gene (reference sequence). This CDR3 region has 16 residues. The CDR3 loop is CASSQEMDRGNYGYTF. In nucleotides, the CDR3 is TGTGCCAGCAGCCAAGAAATGGACAGGGGGAACTATGGCTACACCTTC.

V is TRBV6-5 and J is TRBJ1-2; the D is unclear. This CDR3 region has 14 residues. V lost 0 bases and J lost 0, with 5 bases in between. Per germline, CDR1 MNHEY and CDR2 SVGAGI. CDR3 residues: CASSYSTANYGYTF. The CDR3 bases are TGTGCCAGCAGTTACTCGACGGCTAACTATGGCTACACCTTC.

The J gene is TRBJ2-1, the V gene TRBV24-1; 7 bases line up with TRBD2. The CDR3 sequence is 16 residues long. V shed 5 bases, J shed 2 bases, and the junction held 8 bases outside the gene matches. CDR1 is KGHDR and CDR2 is SFDVKD in the germline V gene. CDR3 amino acids: CATSVSGRTAYNEQFF. DNA of the CDR3: TGTGCCACCAGTGTTAGCGGGCGGACTGCCTACAATGAGCAGTTCTTC.

This clone came up a few times. The rearrangement joins TRBV19 to TRBJ2-7, with D perhaps being TRBD1 or TRBD2 (5 bases each). Trimming stripped 10 bases from V and 3 bases from J, with 10 bases between. Germline CDR1 is LNHDA and CDR2 is SQIVND (reference sequence). This CDR3 has 11 amino acids. CDR3 nucleotide sequence: TGTGCCACCGGGACCGACTACGAGCAGTACTTC. Translating it yields CATGTDYEQYF.

This chain connects TRBV4-3 to TRBJ2-1; 7 bases line up with TRBD2. The CDR3 is 13 residues long. Germline assignment: CDR1 LGHNA and CDR2 YSLEER. Trimming at V came to 1 base and at J to 11 bases, leaving 5 bases not matched to a gene. The CDR3 loop is CASSQVLSGKQFF. CDR3 DNA: TGCGCCAGCAGCCAAGTATTGAGCGGGAAGCAGTTCTTC.